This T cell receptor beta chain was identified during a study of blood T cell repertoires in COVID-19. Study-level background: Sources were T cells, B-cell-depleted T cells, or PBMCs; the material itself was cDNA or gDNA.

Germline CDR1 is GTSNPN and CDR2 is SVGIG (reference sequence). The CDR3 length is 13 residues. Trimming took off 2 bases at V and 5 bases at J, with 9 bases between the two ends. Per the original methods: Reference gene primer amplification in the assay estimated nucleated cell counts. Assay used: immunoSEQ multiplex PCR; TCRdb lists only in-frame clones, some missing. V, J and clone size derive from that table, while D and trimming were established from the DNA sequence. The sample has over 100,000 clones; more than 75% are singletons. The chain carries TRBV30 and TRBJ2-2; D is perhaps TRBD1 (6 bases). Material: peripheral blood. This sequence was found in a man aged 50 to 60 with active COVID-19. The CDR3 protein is CAWSLTGTGELFF. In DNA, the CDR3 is TGTGCCTGGAGTTTAACAGGGACCGGGGAGCTGTTTTTT.